The clone carrying this TCR beta chain showed up just a few times. Nominally healthy donors provided the samples, though records likely missed some immune exposures. The entry originates in a study of cytomegalovirus exposure and HLA in healthy donors. Background on the study: As an earlier analysis found, about 179 million T cells yielded about 120 million unique TCR beta sequences. Most donors, roughly 77% of 398 genotyped, fell in the Caucasian-associated ancestry cluster.

A multiplex PCR was run with 60 Vbeta primers and 13 Jbeta primers. Profiling relied on immunoSEQ multiplex PCR, and the TCRdb table lists in-frame clones only, not all of them. In the table there are about 90,000 clones, over 60% of which are singletons. Source material: PBMCs. The TCR originated in a woman aged 45-60 years in good health and CMV-seropositive.

The DNA for the CDR3 is TGTGCCAGCAGTTCCGACAGGGGATTTACCGAGCAGTACTTC. It encodes CASSSDRGFTEQYF. The genes are TRBV28 and TRBJ2-7; 8 bases map to TRBD1. Germline values: CDR1 MDHEN, CDR2 SYDVKM. The CDR3 contains 14 residues. The V segment lost 4 bases and the J segment 6 bases; nucleotides outside the gene matches: 8.